This T cell receptor (beta chain) was identified during a study of Ad26.COV2.S vaccination and SARS-CoV-2 variants. About the study: In the COV1001 trial, the donor was in the Ad26.COV2.S arm. The study, taken as a whole, reports: A substantial breadth of spike-specific CD8+ and CD4+ T cell responses after vaccination has been reported.

The sample's treatment: roughly 19 received Ad26.COV2.S at low or high dose, single or two shots; roughly 5 received placebo; per-sample allocation not given. Sampling took place 63 days after the first vaccine or placebo injection. An adult of 18-55 years in Boston served as donor. Sequencing used immunoSEQ multiplex PCR; TCRdb keeps in-frame clones, though not all of them. Here the sample spans 450,000 to 550,000 clones, about nine tenths being singletons. This CDR3 comprises 14 residues. The germline V gene has CDR1 LNHDA and CDR2 SQIVND (reference sequence). Trimming pared 5 bases from V and 8 bases from J, leaving 15 bases between. About this clone itself: Antigen specificity is unknown.

The clonotype comes from a person between 18 and 65 years old who received the Ad26.COV2.S COVID-19 vaccine or a placebo. Source: peripheral blood, taken in a trial of Ad26.COV2.S vaccine versus placebo. V and J are TRBV19 and TRBJ1-4; D is unresolved. CDR3 in amino acids: CASSDTWQGEKLFF. As DNA, the CDR3 is TGTGCCAGTAGTGATACCTGGCAAGGGGAAAAACTGTTTTTT.